The 23 T cell receptor beta chains below all came from one sample that was sequenced in a study of blood T cell repertoires in COVID-19. Profiled with immunoSEQ multiplex PCR; TCRdb holds only in-frame clones, not every one. The sample contains 150,000 or so clones, about 75% of which appear only once. Sequencing used PBMCs or T cells enriched from blood (not recorded which). Receptors originate from a woman between 45 and 60 years old who had recovered from COVID-19.

CDR3 nucleotides: TGTGCCAGCAGCTTATCCAGCGGAGGGGGGGTAGATACGCAGTATTTT. This sequence encodes CASSLSSGGGVDTQYF. The chain carries TRBV7-3 and TRBJ2-3; the D gene is possibly TRBD2 (7 bases). Trimming pared 2 bases from V and 5 bases from J, leaving 17 bases between. The CDR3 spans 16 residues. Germline V lookup: CDR1 SGHTA, CDR2 FQGTGA. The full variable domain, in which reference TRBV7-3 and TRBJ2-3 provide the parts outside the CDR3, is GAGVSQTPSNKVTEKGKYVELRCDPISGHTALYWYRQSLGQGPEFLIYFQGTGAADDSGLPNDRFFAVRPEGSVSTLKIQRTERGDSAVYLCASSLSSGGGVDTQYFGPGTRLTVL.

The J gene is TRBJ2-2, the V gene TRBV11-2; TRBD1 aligns across 9 bases. From germline, CDR1 is SGHAT and CDR2 FQNNGV. The CDR3 sequence is 15 residues long. V shed 3 bases, J shed 7 bases, and the junction held 6 bases outside the gene matches. CDR3 in DNA: TGTGCCAGCAGCTTTCTACAGGGGGCAGGCGGGGAGCTGTTTTTT. This codes for CASSFLQGAGGELFF.

The rearrangement uses TRBV11-2 and TRBJ2-7; D remains ambiguous. Trimming shortened V by 5 bases and J by 3 bases, and 8 bases separated the two germline ends. This CDR3 comprises 12 residues. Germline V gives CDR1 SGHAT, CDR2 FQNNGV. The CDR3 nucleotides read TGTGCCAGCAGCCACGTGAGCTACGAGCAGTACTTC. Translated, it gives CASSHVSYEQYF.

The rearrangement uses TRBV2 and TRBJ1-1; D gene ambiguous. Germline lookup yields CDR1 SNHLY and CDR2 FYNNEI. V was cut by 8 bases and J by 3 bases, with 7 bases left in between. CDR3 size: 11 residues. Here the CDR3 reads CASGEDTEAFF. The DNA for the CDR3 is TGTGCCAGCGGGGAGGACACTGAAGCTTTCTTT. Using reference TRBV2 and TRBJ1-1 for the parts outside the CDR3, the full variable domain is EPEVTQTPSHQVTQMGQEVILRCVPISNHLYFYWYRQILGQKVEFLVSFYNNEISEKSEIFDDQFSVERPDGSNFTLKIRSTKLEDSAMYFCASGEDTEAFFGQGTRLTVV.

This chain connects TRBV12-3 or TRBV12-4 to TRBJ1-2; TRBD1 might be the D (6 bases). Trimming cost V 5 bases and J 8 bases, with 15 bases left between them. The CDR3 runs 13 residues. CDR3 bases: TGTGCCAGCAGTCCTACAGGGAGGGGAGGCTACACCTTC. This sequence encodes CASSPTGRGGYTF.

The chain links TRBV7-2 to TRBJ2-1; 11 bases map to TRBD1. With V trimmed by 2 bases and J by 5 bases, 8 bases remained unmatched. Germline V CDR1 and CDR2: SGHTA, FQGNSA. This CDR3 comprises 17 residues. CDR3 in amino acids: CASSLRFGTGGNNEQFF. The CDR3 DNA reads as TGTGCCAGCAGCTTAAGATTCGGGACAGGGGGTAACAATGAGCAGTTCTTC. Full variable domain (outside the CDR3, taken from reference TRBV7-2 and TRBJ2-1): GAGVSQSPSNKVTEKGKDVELRCDPISGHTALYWYRQSLGQGLEFLIYFQGNSAPDKSGLPSDRFSAERTGGSVSTLTIQRTQQEDSAVYLCASSLRFGTGGNNEQFFGPGTRLTVL.

The chain couples TRBV7-6 to TRBJ2-2; TRBD2 matches at 7 bases. V dropped 5 bases and J dropped 1; count of bases not matched to a gene: 10. This CDR3 is built from 17 residues. Germline CDR1 reads SGHVS; CDR2 reads FNYEAQ. CDR3 nucleotide sequence: TGTGCCAGCAGCCGTCGGGGGGTGGCAGGGAACACCGGGGAGCTGTTTTTT. It is translated as CASSRRGVAGNTGELFF.

The count of this clone is one. The chain is built from TRBV27 and TRBJ1-3, with 9 bases matching TRBD1. V shed 5 bases, J shed 0 bases, and the junction held 5 bases outside the gene matches. CDR3 size: 16 residues. Germline V gives CDR1 MNHEY, CDR2 SMNVEV (reference sequence). The CDR3 spells CASSPGTGRSGNTIYF. CDR3 in DNA: TGTGCCAGCAGTCCCGGGACAGGGCGCTCTGGAAACACCATATATTTT.

This clone was counted a single time. The chain is built from TRBV30 and TRBJ2-7; TRBD1 matches at 7 bases. This CDR3 has 11 residues. The V gene end was trimmed by 5 bases and the J gene end by 3 bases; junction bases not matched to a gene: 1. Germline V gives CDR1 GTSNPN, CDR2 SVGIG (reference sequence). This chain's CDR3 is CAWWDSYEQYF. The CDR3 DNA sequence: TGTGCCTGGTGGGACAGCTACGAGCAGTACTTC.

The CDR3 sequence is CASSVIAGTPPLDTQYF. CDR3 bases: TGTGCCAGCAGCGTAATCGCCGGGACTCCCCCGCTCGATACGCAGTATTTT. V is TRBV9 and J is TRBJ2-3, with D perhaps matching TRBD2 (6 bases). V lost 1 base and J 6 bases, leaving 21 bases between the germline ends. Per germline, CDR1 SGDLS and CDR2 YYNGEE. The CDR3 sequence is 17 residues long.

The chain joins TRBV10-3 to TRBJ1-1, with D possibly TRBD1 on 5 matching bases. Germline V gene lookup returns CDR1 ENHRY and CDR2 SYGVKD. This CDR3 region has 15 residues. The V and J ends lost 6 bases and 1 base respectively, with 15 bases between them. CDR3 DNA sequence: TGTGCCATCAGGGGGGGTCAGGGAAAGAACACTGAAGCTTTCTTT. It specifies CAIRGGQGKNTEAFF.

The genes are TRBV25-1 and TRBJ1-4; TRBD1 might be the D (6 bases). The CDR3 spans 12 residues. Trimming removed 7 bases from V and 6 bases from J, with 9 bases in between. Germline assignment: CDR1 MGHDK and CDR2 SYGVNS. DNA for the CDR3: TGTGCCAGCACCAGGGGAGATGAAAAACTGTTTTTT. Protein: CASTRGDEKLFF.

The chain uses TRBV7-2 and TRBJ2-1; TRBD2 aligns across 11 bases. The CDR3 contains 15 residues. Germline V CDR1 and CDR2: SGHTA, FQGNSA. V was pared by 5 bases and J by 15 bases, with 15 bases of the junction left unmatched. The CDR3 DNA reads TGTGCCAGCAGCCTCCGACTAGCGGGGACGTGGGGACCGTTCTTC. Translating it yields CASSLRLAGTWGPFF.

This chain connects TRBV5-1 to TRBJ2-2; possible D gene TRBD1, 6 bases. The CDR3 contains 15 residues. With 2 bases removed from V and 3 bases from J, the gap between germline ends came to 11 bases. Germline V CDR1 and CDR2: SGHRS, YFSETQ. The CDR3 DNA is TGCGCCAGCAGCTTAACAGGGTCTGACACCGGGGAGCTGTTTTTT. The encoded protein is CASSLTGSDTGELFF.

This chain links TRBV15 with TRBJ1-6; the D is unclear. Germline V lookup: CDR1 LNHNV, CDR2 YYDKDF (reference sequence). This CDR3 comprises 14 residues. The V gene lost 0 bases and the J gene lost 9 bases, with 9 bases spanning the gap. The DNA of the CDR3 is TGTGCCACCAGCAGAGATCTAGGAGGTTCACCCCTCCACTTT. Protein sequence: CATSRDLGGSPLHF.

For this clone: At one end the junction does not follow the germline gene, possibly because of a read error. V is TRBV7-9 and J is TRBJ2-7, with 9 nucleotides matching TRBD1. This CDR3 has 15 amino acids. Per the germline V gene, CDR1 is SEHNR and CDR2 is FQNEAQ (reference sequence). CDR3 loop: CASTLGQGSSYEQYF. The CDR3 nucleotides read TGTGCCAGCACCTTAGGACAGGGGAGCTCCTACGAGCAGTACTTC.

The V gene is TRBV19, the J gene TRBJ1-2; tentative D call: TRBD1 (6 bases). Germline V gene lookup returns CDR1 LNHDA and CDR2 SQIVND (reference sequence). The CDR3 is 15 amino acids. Deletions cut 3 bases from V and 5 bases from J, with 16 bases between. The CDR3: CASSMGHNEAYGYTF. The CDR3 nucleotides are TGTGCCAGTAGTATGGGACACAACGAGGCTTATGGCTACACCTTC.

This sequence joins TRBV30 and TRBJ1-5; D gene uncertain. The CDR3 has 12 residues. Trimming shortened V by 4 bases and J by 7 bases, and 11 bases separated the two germline ends. CDR1 is GTSNPN and CDR2 is SVGIG in the germline V gene (reference sequence). CDR3 loop: CAWKGPGQPQHF. CDR3 coding DNA: TGTGCCTGGAAAGGTCCGGGACAGCCCCAGCATTTT.

This clone was counted only a few times. This chain joins TRBV4-1 and TRBJ1-1; D gene uncertain. V was pared by 2 bases and J by 5 bases, with 6 bases between. Germline V CDR1 and CDR2: MGHRA, YSYEKL. This CDR3 has 12 residues. CDR3 nucleotides: TGCGCCAGCAGCCAAACAGTGACTGAAGCTTTCTTT. Its protein product is CASSQTVTEAFF.

This chain links TRBV13 with TRBJ1-6; TRBD1 matches at 9 bases. Looked up from germline, CDR1 is PRHDT and CDR2 is FYEKMQ (reference sequence). The J segment lost 10 bases and the V segment lost 0 bases, leaving 10 bases of the junction unmatched. This CDR3 is built from 17 residues. In nucleotides, the CDR3 is TGTGCCAGCAGCTTAGGGGACAGGGGAAGAGGGAAATCACCCCTCCACTTT. Amino acid sequence: CASSLGDRGRGKSPLHF.

The chain combines TRBV2 with TRBJ1-1; a weak D match, TRBD1 (5 bases). This CDR3 is 12 amino acids long. V lost 6 bases and J 7 bases, leaving 12 bases between the germline ends. Germline V lookup: CDR1 SNHLY, CDR2 FYNNEI. The CDR3: CASRDRRLEAFF. Here the CDR3 DNA reads TGTGCCAGCAGAGACAGAAGACTTGAAGCTTTCTTT. Supplemented by reference TRBV2 and TRBJ1-1, the full variable domain reads EPEVTQTPSHQVTQMGQEVILRCVPISNHLYFYWYRQILGQKVEFLVSFYNNEISEKSEIFDDQFSVERPDGSNFTLKIRSTKLEDSAMYFCASRDRRLEAFFGQGTRLTVV.

The count of this clone is one. The chain links TRBV11-2 to TRBJ2-2, with 8 bases lining up with TRBD2. Germline V CDR1 and CDR2: SGHAT, FQNNGV. Unmatched junction bases numbered 12, after V lost 5 bases and J lost 7 bases. The CDR3 totals 16 residues. CDR3 loop: CASSPASSGAVGELFF. The DNA of the CDR3 is TGTGCCAGCAGCCCGGCTAGTAGCGGGGCTGTCGGGGAGCTGTTTTTT.

This clone came up once. The rearrangement joins TRBV7-9 to TRBJ2-6, with 11 bases fitting TRBD2. From germline, CDR1 is SEHNR and CDR2 FQNEAQ (reference sequence). The length of the CDR3 is 18 residues. Trimming took 5 bases from V and 3 from J; bases not matched to a gene: 9. The CDR3 loop reads CASSHSGGALIGANVLTF. CDR3 DNA: TGTGCCAGCAGCCATAGCGGGGGGGCCTTGATTGGGGCCAACGTCCTGACTTTC.